This T cell receptor beta chain was obtained from a study of blood T cell repertoires in COVID-19. Background on the study: Samples came from the United States, Italy and Spain, spanning acute and convalescent COVID-19.

Source study methods: Amplification from reference gene primers served as the basis for estimated nucleated cell counts. Assay: immunoSEQ multiplex PCR; the TCRdb copy retains only in-frame clones and omits some. Clonal size and the V and J genes are those of that table, whereas D and trimming came from the DNA. The sample has 150,000 or so clones, approximately 80% seen once. What was sequenced was peripheral blood. The TCR was taken from a human donor with acute or convalescent COVID-19. The donor label of this sample is uncertain.

This CDR3 reads CASTPPGGANTGELFF. The CDR3 DNA reads TGTGCCAGCACTCCCCCGGGGGGGGCGAACACCGGGGAGCTGTTTTTT. The chain joins TRBV7-9 to TRBJ2-2, with 8 bases matching TRBD2. Germline V gene sequence: CDR1 SEHNR, CDR2 FQNEAQ (reference sequence). The CDR3 totals 16 residues. V shed 7 bases and J 0 bases; nucleotides not matched to a gene: 7.